Described below is a single T cell receptor beta chain sequence and its context. Its antigen is not yet known. The sample holds no much larger clone one base away, and base qualities are not on file. The donors were healthy, HIV-negative adults who had no recently reported acute infections or vaccinations. All donors were Caucasian adults living in Nashville, Tennessee, USA. For unsorted samples, 75 million to 90 million PBMCs were counted, and genomic DNA was extracted using the QIAamp DNA Blood Mini kit. After blood collection by leukapheresis, PBMCs were isolated using Ficoll-Histopaque density gradient centrifugation and then cryopreserved in the vapor phase of liquid nitrogen. Using the deep immunoSEQ assay, multiplex PCR amplified TCR CDR3 regions from genomic DNA. For each cell subset, the extracted genomic DNA was distributed evenly across all wells of several immunoSEQ 96-well plates, and each plate served as one replicate. Each replicate PCR for unsorted PBMC received roughly 300 ng genomic DNA, equal to approximately 30,000 T cell genomes. Ten immunoSEQ deep assay plates were used to sequence unsorted PBMC genomic DNA. The purified libraries were quantified using a Qubit 3.0 fluorometer, sized with a Bioanalyzer 2100, and then quantified again using the KAPA Library Quantification kit. Every immunoSEQ 96-well plate was sequenced on a dedicated single-read 150-cycle Illumina NextSeq 550 flow cell. On the authors' methods: Because only junctional sequences without quality scores were contained in the immunoSEQ output, filtering matching that applied to full-length reads could not be performed. To assign V/J genes and CDR3, sequences were annotated against IMGT germline references using PyIR, a Python wrapper for IgBLAST v1.9. Reads with weak V/J assignments (E-value above 1e-6), missing CDR3, stop codons, out-of-frame junctions, or ambiguous translated residues were removed. A V3J clonotype was defined by an identical inferred V gene, J gene, and CDR3 amino acid sequence. Percentage overlap between repertoires was computed as shared unique clonotypes divided by the size of the smaller repertoire. Repertoire richness was assessed with RTK rarefaction, the Chao1 estimator, and Recon v2.1 estimates of unobserved clonotypes. This immuneACCESS table, as held by TCRdb, lists in-frame sequences with V and J called but not all clones. Of the missing ones, under half trace to an unresolved V gene in checked studies; the others have no known cause. V, J and clone size were drawn from that table, and D and trimming were deduced from the DNA. This sample gives 550,000 to 600,000 clones in total; roughly 79% of them show up just once. About 11% of the sample lies in the top ten.

These data belong to a study of shared clonotypes between healthy human individuals (dated by TCRdb to the early 2020s). Background for the entire study: The cohort comprised a couple of women and a few men aged 18 to 49 years. The study deeply sequenced blood TCR repertoires of five healthy adults to estimate repertoire size and the extent of clonotype sharing between individuals. Different laboratories and diverse techniques were used to prepare libraries and sequence TCR repertoires, to increase sequencing depth and limit assay-specific biases. Per donor, leukapheresis produced somewhere between about 0.94 and 10 billion PBMCs.

What the work shows at the level of the full study, not this receptor alone: Pairwise subsampling indicated that sequencing depth was expected to affect the degree of clonotype sharing among donors. Only blood was sampled, and tissue TCR repertoires likely differ from those in blood. The genetic and exposure-history diversity represented was limited by the small number of donors.

The CDR3 spans 14 residues, from the cysteine through the phenylalanine. Only the CDR3 DNA stays, 42 bases, in frame from base 1. Compared with germline, V lacks 5 bases and J lacks 7 bases; bases without a gene match: 7. The germline V gene (reference sequence) yields MNHEY for CDR1 and SMNVEV for CDR2. The sequence derives from a middle-aged woman in good health. Some clones in this sample may be carry-over from other donors' samples. The material sequenced was PBMCs. The chain joins TRBV27 to TRBJ1-1, with 10 central nucleotides matching TRBD1. The base sequence is TGTGCCAGCAGTCTTACCGGGACAGGGGTTGAAGCTTTCTTT. Protein translation: CASSLTGTGVEAFF.